This T cell receptor beta chain was retrieved from a study of blood T cells in healthy people across ages. Findings and limits, study-wide: Long-lived donors had more naive CD4+ cells and higher diversity than aged donors. Any changes in expanded clonotypes were possibly confounded, as donor CMV status remained unknown. With naive T cell percentage, TCR beta diversity showed a strong correlation.

Primers used in a second PCR of roughly 6 to 11 cycles were a sample-barcoded 5' primer and a J-beta primer mix. Researchers report that a template-switch adaptor with 12 random nucleotides tagged each cDNA molecule. MiXCR, run by TCRdb on the 5' RACE reads, gives a single entry per CDR3 protein. Found here are around 870,000 distinct CDR3 sequences, around 28% of them singletons; the top ten hold 15% to 20%. This clonotype was seen at least ten times. The antigen remains unidentified. CDR1 and CDR2 from the germline V gene are LGHNA and YNFKEQ. The CDR3 extends over 18 amino acids. Trimming removed 4 bases from V and 3 bases from J; junction bases left unmatched: 10.

The receptor comes from an elderly woman in good health. Sequencing was performed on blood. The rearrangement uses TRBV4-2 and TRBJ2-5; 14 nucleotides align to TRBD2. Here the CDR3 reads CASSPTGTSGGLKETQYF. The CDR3 DNA is TGTGCCAGCAGCCCTACCGGGACTAGCGGGGGACTAAAAGAGACCCAGTACTTC.